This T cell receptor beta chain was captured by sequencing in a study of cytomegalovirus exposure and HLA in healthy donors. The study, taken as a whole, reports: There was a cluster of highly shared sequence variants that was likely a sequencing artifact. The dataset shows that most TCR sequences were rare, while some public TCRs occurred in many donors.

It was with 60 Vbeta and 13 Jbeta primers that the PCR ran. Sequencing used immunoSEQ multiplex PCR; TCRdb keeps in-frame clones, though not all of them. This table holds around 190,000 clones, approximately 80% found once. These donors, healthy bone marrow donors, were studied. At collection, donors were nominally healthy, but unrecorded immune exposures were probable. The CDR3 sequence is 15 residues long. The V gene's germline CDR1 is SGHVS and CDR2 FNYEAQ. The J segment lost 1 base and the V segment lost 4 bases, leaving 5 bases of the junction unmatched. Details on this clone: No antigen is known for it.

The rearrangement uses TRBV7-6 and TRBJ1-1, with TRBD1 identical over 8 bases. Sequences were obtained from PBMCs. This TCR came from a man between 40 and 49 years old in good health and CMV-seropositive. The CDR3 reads CASSSTQGGNTEAFF. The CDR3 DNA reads TGTGCCAGCAGCTCAACACAGGGGGGGAACACTGAAGCTTTCTTT.